A single T cell receptor beta chain is shown here with its context. The data stem from a study of shared T cell receptors in the human thymus. Profiled with immunoSEQ multiplex PCR; TCRdb holds only in-frame clones, not every one. This table has approximately 580,000 clones, around 78% appearing once. This same sample was also taken into another study, of human thymus T cells.

Sequencing was carried out using thymocytes. The clonotype originates from a boy in the first two years of life with a congenital heart defect.

CDR3 sequence (DNA): TGTGCCAGCAGCAACATAGCGCTCGTCCCTTACGAGCAGTACTTC. This gives the protein CASSNIALVPYEQYF. The genes are TRBV5-8 and TRBJ2-7; D might be TRBD2 (5 bases). This CDR3 comprises 15 residues. Trimming cost V 4 bases and J 4 bases, with 18 bases left between them. Germline CDR1 SGHTS, CDR2 YDEGEE.